The rows below give T cell receptor beta chains drawn from one sample of a study of shared clonotypes between healthy human individuals. Sequenced by immunoSEQ multiplex PCR; TCRdb stores in-frame clones only, minus some. The sample lists roughly 2 million clones; 85% to 95% were seen once. Material for sequencing was naive CD4+ T cells sorted from blood. Source of these receptors: a man aged 18 to 30 in good health. Each CDR3 is given with its conserved first and last residue. D genes are given only for firm matches. Clone size is given for some rows only: seen once, a few or many times, or a class if the clone is expanded.

clone size | J gene | V gene | D gene | CDR3 DNA | CDR3 protein
once | TRBJ2-1 | TRBV4-1 | NA | TGCGCCAGCAGCCAAGTCGGACTGGACAATGAGCAGTTCTTC | CASSQVGLDNEQFF
NA | TRBJ2-3 | TRBV27 | NA | TGTGCCAGCAGTTTTCGAACTAAACGCACAGATACGCAGTATTTT | CASSFRTKRTDTQYF
NA | TRBJ2-5 | TRBV5-1 | TRBD2 | TGCGCCAGCAGCCCGGGACTAGCGGGAGAGACCCAGTACTTC | CASSPGLAGETQYF
NA | TRBJ2-7 | TRBV5-1 | NA | TGCGCCAGCAGTTTAATTAGCGGTCCCTACGAGCAGTACTTC | CASSLISGPYEQYF
NA | TRBJ1-6 | TRBV2 | NA | TGTGCCAGCAGTGAATCGGTAGGGCCAAATTCACCCCTCCACTTT | CASSESVGPNSPLHF
once | TRBJ1-2 | TRBV28 | NA | TGTGCCAGCAGTGGACGGAGCTATGGCTACACCTTC | CASSGRSYGYTF
NA | TRBJ2-2 | TRBV5-4 | TRBD2 | TGTGCCAGCAGCTTGGGGGGACTAGCGGGGACCACCGGGGAGCTGTTTTTT | CASSLGGLAGTTGELFF
NA | TRBJ1-2 | TRBV6-5 | TRBD1 | TGTGCCAGCAGCAGATTCCAGGGGGTTAATGGCTACACCTTC | CASSRFQGVNGYTF
NA | TRBJ1-2 | TRBV10-3 | NA | TGTGCCATCAGTGATAAGGGAGGAAGTAACTATGGCTACACCTTC | CAISDKGGSNYGYTF
NA | TRBJ1-2 | TRBV6-1 | NA | TGTGCCAGCAGTGAATATGTGGGGCCCAACTATGGCTACACCTTC | CASSEYVGPNYGYTF
NA | TRBJ2-5 | TRBV7-9 | TRBD2 | TGTGCCAGCAGCAGTACTAGCGGGACAGAGACCCAGTACTTC | CASSSTSGTETQYF
NA | TRBJ2-5 | TRBV25-1 | TRBD2 | TGTGCCAGCAGCGTCGCGGGGGGGCAAGGAGAGACCCAGTACTTC | CASSVAGGQGETQYF
NA | TRBJ2-2 | TRBV28 | TRBD1 | TGTGCCAGCAGTTACAGGGGAACCGGGGAGCTGTTTTTT | CASSYRGTGELFF
once | TRBJ2-7 | TRBV4-2 | NA | TGTGCCAGCAGCCAAGAGCCCCAAGCATATTCCGAGCAGTACTTC | CASSQEPQAYSEQYF
NA | TRBJ2-7 | TRBV5-1 | TRBD2 | TGCGCCAGCACGACTAGCGGAACCTCCTACGAGCAGTACTTC | CASTTSGTSYEQYF
NA | TRBJ1-1 | TRBV10-3 | NA | TGTGCCATCAGTGAGTACGGCGGTAGGGTGAGCACTGAAGCTTTCTTT | CAISEYGGRVSTEAFF
many | TRBJ1-2 | TRBV25-1 | TRBD1 | TGTGCCAGCAGTGATCGACAGGGGGAACTCTATGGCTACACCTTC | CASSDRQGELYGYTF
NA | TRBJ2-7 | TRBV7-3 | TRBD1 | TGTGCCAGCAGCGCGACAGGGTCCTACGAGCAGTACTTC | CASSATGSYEQYF
NA | TRBJ2-7 | TRBV6-1 | NA | TGTGCCAGCGGGAACAGGAACCGCGAGCAGTACTTC | CASGNRNREQYF